This T cell receptor beta chain was captured by sequencing in a study of T cells in Graves' hyperthyroidism and ophthalmopathy (dated by TCRdb to between 2019 and 2020). Background for the entire study: Peripheral blood was collected at initial diagnosis, before any treatment. In several Graves' hyperthyroidism patients, the study also compared T-cell repertoires from thyroid tissue with T-cell repertoires from blood. The 75 to 100 discovery patients were randomly divided into training and test sets at a 7:3 ratio. A discovery cohort of about a hundred patients, about 40 with Graves' ophthalmopathy and about 58 with stable Graves' hyperthyroidism, was used to find distinguishing TCR V-J signatures. An independent validation cohort of fewer than 20 hyperthyroidism patients and 17 patients who later progressed to ophthalmopathy tested prospective prediction of ophthalmopathy. TCR Vbeta CDR3 sequencing of some 140 peripheral blood samples (approximately 44 ophthalmopathy, 75 to 80 hyperthyroidism and approximately 17 progressor patients) is reported in the paper. After sampling, hyperthyroidism patients received methimazole starting at 30 mg daily, and ophthalmopathy patients received high-dose intravenous methylprednisolone.

The germline V and J ends show losses of 6 bases and 6 bases respectively, and no gene match explains 12 bases of the junction. CDR1 DFQATT and CDR2 SNEGSKA were looked up in the germline V gene (reference sequence). The CDR3 contains 14 residues, cysteine and phenylalanine counted. Left in the record is the CDR3 DNA by itself, 42 bases read in frame from the first base. Amplification of TCR beta CDR3 regions was carried out from RNA transcripts. A first-round RT-PCR of the TCR CDR3 used the HTBI primer set with the Qiagen OneStep RT-PCR kit. Libraries were constructed in a second round of multiplex PCR, after which size selection and purification were performed. The libraries were sequenced on an Illumina HiSeq2000 using paired-end 100 bp reads. Turning to the authors' computational methods: SOAPnuke was used to process the raw data, throwing out any read that contained adapters or uncalled bases, had a mean Phred below 15, or lacked an exact constant-primer or identifier match. High-quality paired reads were merged with COPE v1.2.5, and unique nucleotide sequences were defined as clonotypes. Clonotypes were aligned to IMGT TRBV, TRBD and TRBJ reference segments using MiTCR v1.1. Analysis was restricted to V-J combinations with a frequency above 0.0001, which covered 99.2% of repertoires. A TCS score was defined as the ratio of F50 (clonal expansion) to E x V (chaos), with BLOSUM62-based TCRdist applied between CDR3 peptides within each V-J. Welch's t-statistics and random forest reduced roughly 530 V-J features to roughly 13, which were used in a naive Bayes classifier (R e1071). TCRdb trimmed the raw reads at Q25, called clones with MiXCR and kept productive beta chains. Under each unique CDR3 protein, matching rows form one entry showing the most common genes and DNA. The V and J calls, along with clone size, are taken from TCRdb and not from the paper's own processing. The sample includes 650,000 to 750,000 distinct CDR3 sequences, with 11% to 15% observed a single time. The ten largest clonotypes hold roughly a tenth of the sample.

Findings and caveats that apply to the study as a whole: Sample size was not statistically predetermined, and investigators were not blinded to group allocation. Most expanded thyroid clonotypes (frequency above 0.001) were also found in blood, which suggests that blood repertoires may mirror thyroid immune responses. A model built on a 13 V-J signature distinguished ophthalmopathy from stable hyperthyroidism, reaching 87.88% sensitivity and 81.08% specificity in cross-validation and 80%/75% in testing. In validation, the model predicted progression to ophthalmopathy with approximately 70% sensitivity and around 72% specificity, a median of about six months before onset.

The table lists this clonotype with many counts. Its target antigen remains unknown. No per-base quality is available; no much larger clone lies one base away. A patient counted as having stable Graves' hyperthyroidism if no progression to ophthalmopathy occurred over 18 months of follow-up. Hyperthyroidism patients were newly diagnosed, with disease duration under 2 months, and aged 18 to 65 years. Patients with uncontrolled infections, other autoimmune diseases, pregnancy or lactation were excluded. Diagnoses relied on clinical symptoms, serum thyroxine and TRAb, thyroid ultrasound and orbital computed tomography. PBMCs were isolated from 10 ml of fresh peripheral blood by Ficoll-Paque density gradient centrifugation. Total RNA was extracted with Trizol reagent, and quality was checked on an Agilent 2100 Bioanalyzer.

This clonotype originated in a woman between 18 and 29 years old with Graves' hyperthyroidism. The specimen was blood. The rearrangement combines TRBV20-1 with TRBJ2-7, with TRBD1 matching 9 junction bases. The CDR3 corresponds to CSAHRGDRVSEQYF. The base sequence is TGCAGTGCCCATAGGGGGGACAGGGTTAGCGAGCAGTACTTC.